This T cell receptor (beta chain) was identified in a study of T-cell reconstitution after alpha-beta-depleted transplantation in children. Overall study findings and caveats: The high TCRbeta diversity at day 60 in some patients came from surviving recipient T cells and thymic progenitors. When one year had passed after transplant, most T-cell counts and diversity came from newly produced T cells.

This clonotype has a count of ten or more. Its antigen is currently unknown. Trimming cost V 4 bases and J 2 bases; bases outside gene matches: 3. Per germline, CDR1 SGHRS and CDR2 YFSETQ. The CDR3 has 13 residues. A library of TCRbeta sequences, prepared with unique molecular identifiers, was generated. MiXCR was run by TCRdb on the PCR reads, yielding one entry per CDR3 protein. Here the sample spans 200,000 or so distinct CDR3 sequences, about 6% being singletons. This receptor was taken from a girl in the first two years of life with combined immunodeficiency, due to receive a stem cell transplant. The source was PBMCs, collected before TCRalphabeta/CD19-depleted stem cell transplant. The rearrangement joins TRBV5-1 to TRBJ2-7, with TRBD1 matching 7 bases. The CDR3 loop reads CASSNGQAYEQYF. Here the CDR3 DNA reads TGCGCCAGCAGCAACGGACAGGCCTACGAGCAGTACTTC.